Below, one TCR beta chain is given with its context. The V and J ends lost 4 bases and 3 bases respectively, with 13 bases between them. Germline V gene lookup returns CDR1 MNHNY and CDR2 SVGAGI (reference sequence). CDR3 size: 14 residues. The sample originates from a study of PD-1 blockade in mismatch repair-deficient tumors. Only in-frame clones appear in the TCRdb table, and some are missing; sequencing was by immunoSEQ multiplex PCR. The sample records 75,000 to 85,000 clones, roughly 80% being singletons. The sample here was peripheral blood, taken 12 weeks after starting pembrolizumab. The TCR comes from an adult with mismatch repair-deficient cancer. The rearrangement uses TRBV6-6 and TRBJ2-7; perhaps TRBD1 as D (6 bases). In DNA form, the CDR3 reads TGTGCCAGCAGTTTGACAGGACTTAGCTACGAGCAGTACTTC. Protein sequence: CASSLTGLSYEQYF.